The clone carrying this T cell receptor beta chain has a count of ten or more. Its matching antigen is unknown. Healthy Russian Caucasian donors spanned ages about 6 to 100 years. CDR1 DFQATT and CDR2 SNEGSKA come from the germline V gene (reference sequence). V gave up 0 bases and J gave up 2 bases; unmatched junction bases: 15. This CDR3 has 19 residues. The use of a sample-barcoded 5' primer and a J-beta primer mix characterized a second PCR of roughly 6 to 12 cycles. The template-switch adaptor, which had 12 random nucleotides, put a tag on each cDNA molecule. TCRdb re-called the 5' RACE reads with MiXCR, one entry per CDR3 protein. The sample lists approximately 810,000 distinct CDR3 sequences, under 35% seen once, with 17% in the top ten. The sample originates from a study of blood T cells in healthy people across ages. Regarding the study as a whole: Unsorted PBMCs prevented conclusive naive versus antigen-experienced comparison.

The chain joins TRBV20-1 to TRBJ2-1; 8 bases line up with TRBD2. The clonotype was recovered from an elderly woman in good health. Sequencing was carried out using blood. In DNA form, the CDR3 reads TGCAGTGCTAGAGATCGTATAGTAAGGCGGGGGGCGCCCTACAATGAGCAGTTCTTC. It is translated as CSARDRIVRRGAPYNEQFF.